A selection of T cell receptor beta chains follows, all from one sample in a study of shared clonotypes between healthy human individuals. Repertoires were generated with immunoSEQ multiplex PCR, while TCRdb's copy carries only in-frame clones and drops some. The table lists approximately 2.5 million clones, 90% to 95% of them singletons, with around 0.4% in the top ten. The sample was naive CD4+ T cells from PBMCs. These receptors were collected from a man in his late teens or twenties in good health. Some clones in this sample may be carry-over from other donors' samples. CDR3s include the opening cysteine and the closing phenylalanine or tryptophan. A D gene is named only where the DNA matches it firmly. Not all rows give a size; the values are once, few, many and, for expanded clones, a class.

clone size	D gene	J gene	V gene	CDR3 DNA	CDR3 protein
NA	NA	TRBJ1-2	TRBV28	TGTGCCAGCAGTTTACCCGCCGGGGTCAACTATGGCTACACCTTC	CASSLPAGVNYGYTF
once	NA	TRBJ1-1	TRBV7-6	TGTGCCAGCAGCCTCTTTCTTGGCACTGAAGCTTTCTTT	CASSLFLGTEAFF
NA	TRBD1	TRBJ2-5	TRBV9	TGTGCCAGCAGCGTAGCGGCAGGGGGAGAGACCCAGTACTTC	CASSVAAGGETQYF
NA	NA	TRBJ2-2	TRBV7-9	TGTGCCAGCAGCACAGGACTGGCGGTCGGGGAGCTGTTTTTT	CASSTGLAVGELFF
NA	NA	TRBJ1-1	TRBV7-9	TGTGCCAGCAGCTCAAAAGGGGGTCGGATGAACACTGAAGCTTTCTTT	CASSSKGGRMNTEAFF
NA	TRBD1	TRBJ1-1	TRBV15	TGTGCCACCAGCAGAGATCTGACAGGGACGGGCACTGAAGCTTTCTTT	CATSRDLTGTGTEAFF
NA	TRBD2	TRBJ2-5	TRBV27	TGTGCCAGCAGTTTACGGGCGGGAGTATCGGAGACCCAGTACTTC	CASSLRAGVSETQYF
NA	NA	TRBJ1-1	TRBV7-3	TGTGCCAGCAGCCCCGCCCTAGTTGGGGTCGGGATGAACACTGAAGCTTTCTTT	CASSPALVGVGMNTEAFF
NA	TRBD1	TRBJ1-2	TRBV29-1	TGCAGCGTTGAAGACCCCGGGACAGGAGTTAACTATGGCTACACCTTC	CSVEDPGTGVNYGYTF
once	NA	TRBJ1-2	TRBV5-1	TGCGCCAGCAGCTTATCCTACCGGGAGAACTATGGCTACACCTTC	CASSLSYRENYGYTF
NA	TRBD1	TRBJ2-1	TRBV7-3	TGTGCCAGCAGCAAAGGAACTGGACAGGAGTTTGAGCAGTTCTTC	CASSKGTGQEFEQFF
few	NA	TRBJ1-1	TRBV30	TGTGCCTGGACCGGGGGCAAGGACACTGAAGCTTTCTTT	CAWTGGKDTEAFF
NA	TRBD2	TRBJ2-5	TRBV28	TGTGCCAGCAGTGTCACCGGGACTAGCGGGATAGGGGCGGAGACCCAGTACTTC	CASSVTGTSGIGAETQYF
NA	NA	TRBJ2-7	TRBV5-6	TGTGCCAGCAGCTTTTGGGCCGTCCCAAGTACCTACGAGCAGTACTTC	CASSFWAVPSTYEQYF
NA	NA	TRBJ1-5	TRBV28	TGTGCCAGCAGGAAGGGAATTGTGAATCAGCCCCAGCATTTT	CASRKGIVNQPQHF
NA	NA	TRBJ1-4	TRBV12-5	TGTGCTAGCCCGGGACTCGAAAAACTGTTTTTT	CASPGLEKLFF
NA	TRBD1	TRBJ2-1	TRBV28	TGTGCCAGCAGGCAACCACAGGGGGTCGCCTACAATGAGCAGTTCTTC	CASRQPQGVAYNEQFF
NA	NA	TRBJ1-1	TRBV7-2	TGTGCCAGCAGCTATGACGGTTACACTGAAGCTTTCTTT	CASSYDGYTEAFF
NA	NA	TRBJ1-1	TRBV21-1	TGTGCCAGCAGCCCCGGGGATGGGGGAACTGAAGCTTTCTTT	CASSPGDGGTEAFF
NA	TRBD2	TRBJ2-1	TRBV5-1	TGCGCCAGCAGCCCTCTCGTGGCTAGCGGGATCGATGAGCAGTTCTTC	CASSPLVASGIDEQFF
NA	NA	TRBJ2-3	TRBV11-2	TGTGCCAGCAGCGCATGGGATCCCCAAAGCACAGATACGCAGTATTTT	CASSAWDPQSTDTQYF
NA	TRBD2	TRBJ2-7	TRBV18	TGTGCCAGCTCCGGGACTAGCGGGAGCTATTCCGAGCAGTACTTC	CASSGTSGSYSEQYF
NA	TRBD1	TRBJ2-7	TRBV28	TGTGCCAGCAGACGACAGGGCTCCTACGAGCAGTACTTC	CASRRQGSYEQYF
NA	NA	TRBJ2-1	TRBV4-2	TGTGCCAGCAGCCTTGCCCCCAGGGGGACGGGAGGGTTCCACAATGAGCAGTTCTTC	CASSLAPRGTGGFHNEQFF
NA	NA	TRBJ1-1	TRBV28	TGTGCCAGCAGAAACCCGGGGCTCGCGTTTACTGAAGCTTTCTTT	CASRNPGLAFTEAFF
NA	NA	TRBJ2-2	TRBV14	TGTGCCAGCAGCCGCCGGGACCCCGTTTTAGGGGAGCTGTTTTTT	CASSRRDPVLGELFF
NA	NA	TRBJ1-3	TRBV28	TGTGCCAGCAGTTTTCTGAGTTGGGGTAGCTCTGGAAACACCATATATTTT	CASSFLSWGSSGNTIYF
once	NA	TRBJ2-7	TRBV6-1	TGTGCCAGCATCCTAGACAGCTACGAGCAGTACTTC	CASILDSYEQYF
NA	TRBD2	TRBJ2-7	TRBV15	TGTGCCACCAGCAGGCAATTTAGCGGGGCGGCCTACGAGCAGTACTTC	CATSRQFSGAAYEQYF
NA	NA	TRBJ1-5	TRBV2	TGTGCCAGCGTTTCTGAGGTGGATCAGCCCCAGCATTTT	CASVSEVDQPQHF
once	NA	TRBJ1-3	TRBV5-6	TGTGCCAGCAGCATACAGCGGGGTACTGGAAACACCATATATTTT	CASSIQRGTGNTIYF
NA	NA	TRBJ2-5	TRBV18	TGTGCCAGCCGACAAGGGGAGACCCAGTACTTC	CASRQGETQYF
NA	NA	TRBJ2-5	TRBV16	TGTGCCAGCAGCCCGGGGCGGACCCAGTACTTC	CASSPGRTQYF
NA	TRBD2	TRBJ2-1	TRBV18	TGTGCCAGCTCACCAACTAGATCTAGCGGGAGAGTCAATGAGCAGTTCTTC	CASSPTRSSGRVNEQFF
once	NA	TRBJ1-6	TRBV9	TGTGCCAGCAGCGCGGGGTCGGCTTGGGTTAATTCACCCCTCCACTTT	CASSAGSAWVNSPLHF
NA	NA	TRBJ2-2	TRBV7-3	TGTGCCAGCAGCTTACCCCGCCCCGGAAGGGTGGGGTCCGGGGAGCTGTTTTTT	CASSLPRPGRVGSGELFF
NA	TRBD2	TRBJ2-5	TRBV5-1	TGCGCCAGCAGCTTGGAACCCGGGAGGAAGACCCAGTACTTC	CASSLEPGRKTQYF
NA	TRBD2	TRBJ2-7	TRBV19	TGTGCCAGTAGTCGGCCTAGCGGGAGCTACGAGCAGTACTTC	CASSRPSGSYEQYF
NA	TRBD1	TRBJ1-1	TRBV29-1	TGCAGCGCCGGACAGGGGGCAACTGAAGCTTTCTTT	CSAGQGATEAFF
NA	NA	TRBJ2-1	TRBV12-5	TGTGCTAGTGGTTTGGTAGCTAAGACAGCAATCCTTCAGGGGTACAATGAGCAGTTCTTC	CASGLVAKTAILQGYNEQFF
few	NA	TRBJ2-5	TRBV7-9	TGTGCCAGCAGCTTAGCGCAAGGTGAAGAGACCCAGTACTTC	CASSLAQGEETQYF
NA	NA	TRBJ1-5	TRBV18	TGTGCCAGCTCACCAGGGGTCGGGGCAGGTCGTAGCAATCAGCCCCAGCATTTT	CASSPGVGAGRSNQPQHF